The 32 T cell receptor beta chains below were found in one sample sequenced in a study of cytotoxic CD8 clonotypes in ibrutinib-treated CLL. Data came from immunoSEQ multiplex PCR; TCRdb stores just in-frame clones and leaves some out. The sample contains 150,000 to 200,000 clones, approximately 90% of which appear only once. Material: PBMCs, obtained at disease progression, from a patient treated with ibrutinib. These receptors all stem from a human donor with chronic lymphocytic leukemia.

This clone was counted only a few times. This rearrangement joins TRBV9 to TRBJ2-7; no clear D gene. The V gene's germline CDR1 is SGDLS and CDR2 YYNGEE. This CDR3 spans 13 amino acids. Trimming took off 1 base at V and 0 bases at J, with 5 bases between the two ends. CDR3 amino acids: CASSVSGSYEQYF. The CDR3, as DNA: TGTGCCAGCAGCGTATCGGGCTCCTACGAGCAGTACTTC. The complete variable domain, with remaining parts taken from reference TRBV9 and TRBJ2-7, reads DSGVTQTPKHLITATGQRVTLRCSPRSGDLSVYWYQQSLDQGLQFLIQYYNGEERAKGNILERFSAQQFPDLHSELNLSSLELGDSALYFCASSVSGSYEQYFGPGTRLTVT.

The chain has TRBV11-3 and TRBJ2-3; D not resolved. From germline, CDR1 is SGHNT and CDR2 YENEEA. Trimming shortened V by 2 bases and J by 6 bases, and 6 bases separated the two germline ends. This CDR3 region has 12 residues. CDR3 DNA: TGTGCCAGCAGCTTAAACCGGGATACGCAGTATTTT. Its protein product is CASSLNRDTQYF.

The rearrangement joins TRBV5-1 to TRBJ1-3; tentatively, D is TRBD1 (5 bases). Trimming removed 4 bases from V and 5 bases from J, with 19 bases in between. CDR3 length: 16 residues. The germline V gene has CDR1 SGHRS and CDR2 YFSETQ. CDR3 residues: CASSPRQPGDRNTIYF. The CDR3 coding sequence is TGCGCCAGCAGCCCAAGACAGCCGGGCGATAGAAACACCATATATTTT.

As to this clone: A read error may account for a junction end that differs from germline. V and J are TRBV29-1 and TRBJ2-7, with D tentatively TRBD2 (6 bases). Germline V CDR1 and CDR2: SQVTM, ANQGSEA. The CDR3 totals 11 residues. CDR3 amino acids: CSVETARGWDF. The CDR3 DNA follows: TGCAGCGTGGAGACAGCCCGGGGGTGGGACTTC.

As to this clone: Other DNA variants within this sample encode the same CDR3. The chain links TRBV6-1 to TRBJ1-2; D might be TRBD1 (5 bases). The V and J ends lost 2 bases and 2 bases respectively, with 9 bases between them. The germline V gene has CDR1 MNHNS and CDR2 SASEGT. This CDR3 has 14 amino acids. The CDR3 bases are TGTGCCAGCAGTGAACAGGGATCCAACTATGGCTACACCTTC. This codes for CASSEQGSNYGYTF.

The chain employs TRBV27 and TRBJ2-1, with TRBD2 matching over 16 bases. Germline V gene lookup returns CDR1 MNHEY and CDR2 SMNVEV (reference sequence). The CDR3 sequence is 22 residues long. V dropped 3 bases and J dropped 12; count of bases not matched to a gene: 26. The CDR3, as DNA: TGTGCCAGCAGTTTTCCTACCGGGGGACTAGCGGGAGGGCCGTCAACTTCGCTACGGCAGTTCTTC. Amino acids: CASSFPTGGLAGGPSTSLRQFF.

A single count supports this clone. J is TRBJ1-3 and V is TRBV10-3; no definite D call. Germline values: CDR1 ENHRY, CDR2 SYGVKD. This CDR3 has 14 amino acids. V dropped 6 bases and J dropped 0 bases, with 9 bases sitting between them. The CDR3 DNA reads TGTGCCATCAGCCCAGGCGGCTCTGGAAACACCATATATTTT. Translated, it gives CAISPGGSGNTIYF.

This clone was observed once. Here the CDR3 reads CASSPRGQGPAEAFF. The CDR3, as DNA: TGTGCCAGCAGCCCGCGAGGGCAGGGCCCCGCTGAAGCTTTCTTT. The chain has TRBV5-6 and TRBJ1-1; D might be TRBD1 (5 bases). V dropped 4 bases and J dropped 6 bases, with 19 bases sitting between them. Germline V CDR1 and CDR2: SGHDT, YYEEEE. This CDR3 comprises 15 residues.

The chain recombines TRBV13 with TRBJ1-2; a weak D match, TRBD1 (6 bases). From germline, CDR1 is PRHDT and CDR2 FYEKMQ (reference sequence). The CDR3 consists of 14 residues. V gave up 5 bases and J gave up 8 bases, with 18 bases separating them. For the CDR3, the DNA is TGTGCCAGCAGCCCCCCGAGGAACAGGGAAGGCTACACCTTC. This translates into CASSPPRNREGYTF.

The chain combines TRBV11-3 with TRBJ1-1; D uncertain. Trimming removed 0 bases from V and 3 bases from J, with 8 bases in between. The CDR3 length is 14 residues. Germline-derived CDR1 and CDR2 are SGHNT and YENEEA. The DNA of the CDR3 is TGTGCCAGCAGCTTAGAGGGTAAGGACACTGAAGCTTTCTTT. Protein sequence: CASSLEGKDTEAFF.

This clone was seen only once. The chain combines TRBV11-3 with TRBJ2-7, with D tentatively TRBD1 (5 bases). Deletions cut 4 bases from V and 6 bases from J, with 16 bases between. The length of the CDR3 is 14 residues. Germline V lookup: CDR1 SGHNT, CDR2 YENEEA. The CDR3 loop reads CASSSGLLPPEQYF. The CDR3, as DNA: TGTGCCAGCAGCTCAGGGCTCCTCCCTCCCGAGCAGTACTTC.

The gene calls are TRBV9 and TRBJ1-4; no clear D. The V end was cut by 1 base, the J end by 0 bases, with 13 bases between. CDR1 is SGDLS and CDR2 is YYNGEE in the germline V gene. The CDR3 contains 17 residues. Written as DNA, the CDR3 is TGTGCCAGCAGCGTACGGAGTGGAAGAACAACTAATGAAAAACTGTTTTTT. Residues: CASSVRSGRTTNEKLFF.

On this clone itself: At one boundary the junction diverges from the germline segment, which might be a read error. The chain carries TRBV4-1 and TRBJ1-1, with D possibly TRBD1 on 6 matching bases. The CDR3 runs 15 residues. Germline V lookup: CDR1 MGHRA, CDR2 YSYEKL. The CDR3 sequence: CASSHTVPFDRRKPF. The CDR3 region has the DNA TGCGCCAGCAGCCACACTGTACCGTTCGACAGGCGCAAGCCCTTT.

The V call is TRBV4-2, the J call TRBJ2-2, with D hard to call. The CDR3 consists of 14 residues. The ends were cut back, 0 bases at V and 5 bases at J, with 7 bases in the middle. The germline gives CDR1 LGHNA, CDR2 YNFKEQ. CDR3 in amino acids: CASSQDLGTGELFF. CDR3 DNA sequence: TGTGCCAGCAGCCAAGATCTGGGGACCGGGGAGCTGTTTTTT.

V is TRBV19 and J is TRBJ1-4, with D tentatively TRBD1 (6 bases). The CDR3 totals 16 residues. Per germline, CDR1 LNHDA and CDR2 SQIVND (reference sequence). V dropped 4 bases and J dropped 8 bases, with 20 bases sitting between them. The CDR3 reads CASSTKHREGREKLFF. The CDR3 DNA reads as TGTGCCAGTAGTACCAAACACAGGGAAGGAAGGGAAAAACTGTTTTTT.

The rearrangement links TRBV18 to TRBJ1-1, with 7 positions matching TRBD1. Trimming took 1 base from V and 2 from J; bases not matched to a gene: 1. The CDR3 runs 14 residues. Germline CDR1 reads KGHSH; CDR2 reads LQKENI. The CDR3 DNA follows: TGTGCCAGCTCACCACAGGGGGCAAACACTGAAGCTTTCTTT. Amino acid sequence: CASSPQGANTEAFF.

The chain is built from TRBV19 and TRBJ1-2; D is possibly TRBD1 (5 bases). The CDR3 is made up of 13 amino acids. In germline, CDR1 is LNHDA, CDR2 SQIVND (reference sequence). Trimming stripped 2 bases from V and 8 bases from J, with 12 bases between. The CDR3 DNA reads TGTGCCAGTAGTATAACTGGGGCCAGGGGCTACACCTTC. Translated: CASSITGARGYTF.

This CDR3 is CASSQGYAYEQYF. The CDR3 DNA sequence: TGTGCCAGCAGCCAAGGATATGCCTACGAGCAGTACTTC. The chain uses TRBV4-2 and TRBJ2-7; D not resolved. CDR1 LGHNA and CDR2 YNFKEQ come from the germline V gene. Trimming removed 1 base at V and 2 bases at J, with 6 bases between. This CDR3 comprises 13 residues.

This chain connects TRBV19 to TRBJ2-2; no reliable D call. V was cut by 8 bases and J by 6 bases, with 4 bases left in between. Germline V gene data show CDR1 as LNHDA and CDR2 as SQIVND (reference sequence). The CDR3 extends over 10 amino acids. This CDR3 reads CASQSGELFF. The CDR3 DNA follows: TGTGCCAGTCAATCCGGGGAGCTGTTTTTT.

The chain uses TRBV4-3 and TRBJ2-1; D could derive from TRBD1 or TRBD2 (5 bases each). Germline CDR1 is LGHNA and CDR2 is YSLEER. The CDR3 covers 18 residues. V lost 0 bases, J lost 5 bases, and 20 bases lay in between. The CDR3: CASSQDRGWGSADNEQFF. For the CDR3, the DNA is TGCGCCAGCAGCCAAGACCGAGGGTGGGGGAGCGCCGACAATGAGCAGTTCTTC.

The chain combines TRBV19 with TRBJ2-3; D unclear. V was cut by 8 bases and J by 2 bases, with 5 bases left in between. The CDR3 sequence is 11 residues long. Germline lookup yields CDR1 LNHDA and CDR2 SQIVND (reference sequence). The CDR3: CASQDTDTQYF. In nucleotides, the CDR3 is TGTGCCAGTCAAGACACAGATACGCAGTATTTT.

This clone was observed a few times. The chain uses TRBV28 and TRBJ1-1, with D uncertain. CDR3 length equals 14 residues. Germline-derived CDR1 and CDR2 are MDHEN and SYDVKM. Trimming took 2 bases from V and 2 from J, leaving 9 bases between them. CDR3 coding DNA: TGTGCCAGCAGTTTAACTCCACCAAACACTGAAGCTTTCTTT. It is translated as CASSLTPPNTEAFF.

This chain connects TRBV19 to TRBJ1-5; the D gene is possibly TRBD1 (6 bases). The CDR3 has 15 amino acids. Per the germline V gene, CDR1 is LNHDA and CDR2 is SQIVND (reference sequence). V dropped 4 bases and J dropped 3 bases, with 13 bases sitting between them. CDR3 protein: CASSTNRVPNQPQHF. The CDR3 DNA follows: TGTGCCAGTAGTACCAACAGGGTTCCCAATCAGCCCCAGCATTTT.

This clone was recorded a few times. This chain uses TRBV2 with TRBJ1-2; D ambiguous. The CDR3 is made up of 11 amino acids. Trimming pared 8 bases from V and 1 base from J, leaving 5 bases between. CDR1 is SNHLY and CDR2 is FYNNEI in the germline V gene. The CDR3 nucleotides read TGTGCCAGCGGGGATAACTATGGCTACACCTTC. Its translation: CASGDNYGYTF.

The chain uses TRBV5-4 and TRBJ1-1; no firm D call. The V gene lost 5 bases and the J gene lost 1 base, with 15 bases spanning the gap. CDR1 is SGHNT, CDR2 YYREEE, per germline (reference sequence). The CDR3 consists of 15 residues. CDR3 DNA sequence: TGTGCCAGCAGTATAACTGGACGCAAGAACACTGAAGCTTTCTTT. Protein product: CASSITGRKNTEAFF.

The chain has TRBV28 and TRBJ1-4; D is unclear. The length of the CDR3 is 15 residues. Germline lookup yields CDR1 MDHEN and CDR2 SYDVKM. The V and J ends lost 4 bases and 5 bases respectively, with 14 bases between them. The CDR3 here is CASSSTGLVNEKLFF. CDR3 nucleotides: TGTGCCAGCAGTTCCACGGGGTTGGTAAATGAAAAACTGTTTTTT.

The CDR3 loop is CASSSDRGDTQYF. CDR3 DNA sequence: TGTGCCAGCAGTTCGGACAGGGGGGATACGCAGTATTTT. J is TRBJ2-3 and V is TRBV6-6; 10 bases align to TRBD1. This CDR3 has 13 residues. V lost 4 bases and J lost 6; bases outside the gene matches: 1. Germline V lookup: CDR1 MNHNY, CDR2 SVGAGI (reference sequence).

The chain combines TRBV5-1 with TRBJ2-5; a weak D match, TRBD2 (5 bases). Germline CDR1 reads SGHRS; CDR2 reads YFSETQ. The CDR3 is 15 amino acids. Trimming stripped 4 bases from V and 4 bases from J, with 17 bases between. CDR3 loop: CASSAAARAGETQYF. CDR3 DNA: TGCGCCAGCAGCGCAGCCGCTAGGGCGGGAGAGACCCAGTACTTC. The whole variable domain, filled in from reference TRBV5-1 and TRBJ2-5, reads KAGVTQTPRYLIKTRGQQVTLSCSPISGHRSVSWYQQTPGQGLQFLFEYFSETQRNKGNFPGRFSGRQFSNSRSEMNVSTLELGDSALYLCASSAAARAGETQYFGPGTRLLVL.

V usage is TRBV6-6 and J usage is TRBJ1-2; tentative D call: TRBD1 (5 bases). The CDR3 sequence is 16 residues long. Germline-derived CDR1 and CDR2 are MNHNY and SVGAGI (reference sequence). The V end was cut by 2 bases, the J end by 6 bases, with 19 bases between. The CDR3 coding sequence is TGTGCCAGCAGTTACCCACGTAACAGGCTTGTAGATGGCTACACCTTC. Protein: CASSYPRNRLVDGYTF.

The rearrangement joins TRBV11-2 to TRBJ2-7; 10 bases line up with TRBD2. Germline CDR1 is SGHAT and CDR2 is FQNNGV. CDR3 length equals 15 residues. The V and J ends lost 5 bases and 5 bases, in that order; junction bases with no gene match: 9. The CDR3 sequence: CASSQIAGGPHEQYF. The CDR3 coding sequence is TGTGCCAGCAGCCAAATAGCGGGAGGACCCCACGAGCAGTACTTC.

The CDR3 is CASSSPVGTPKYF. CDR3 coding DNA: TGTGCCAGCAGCTCCCCCGTGGGGACTCCAAAATATTTT. This chain uses TRBV7-2 with TRBJ1-3; possibly TRBD1 for D (5 bases). CDR1 is SGHTA, CDR2 FQGNSA, per germline. V was pared by 4 bases and J by 15 bases, with 19 bases between. The CDR3 runs to 13 residues.

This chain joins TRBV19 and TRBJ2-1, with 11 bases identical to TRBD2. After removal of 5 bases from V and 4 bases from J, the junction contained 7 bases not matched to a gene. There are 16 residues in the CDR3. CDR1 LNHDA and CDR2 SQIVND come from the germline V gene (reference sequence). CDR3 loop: CASSRQTSGIYNEQFF. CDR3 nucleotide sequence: TGTGCCAGTAGTCGTCAGACTAGCGGGATTTACAATGAGCAGTTCTTC.